This record concerns one T cell receptor (beta chain) sequence. Its antigen is as yet unknown. TCRbeta library construction was performed incorporating unique molecular identifiers. MiXCR, run by TCRdb on the PCR reads, gives a single entry per CDR3 protein. Among 580,000 or so distinct CDR3 sequences listed, roughly 24% were seen once. The entry originates in a study of T-cell reconstitution after alpha-beta-depleted transplantation in children. Study-wide findings and caveats: Where alpha-beta T cells came from about two months after transplant was reportedly several hundred expanded graft clones.

Germline-derived CDR1 and CDR2 are SNHLY and FYNNEI. This CDR3 has 13 amino acids. The ends lost 7 bases at V and 3 bases at J; junction bases unmatched: 4. The specimen was PBMCs, mostly from graft donor cells, collected 360 days after TCRalphabeta/CD19-depleted stem cell transplant. V gene TRBV2 combines with J gene TRBJ2-7, with 9 bases that match TRBD1. The clonotype comes from a boy younger than two who had a stem cell transplant for acute myeloid leukemia, so the T cells may come from the graft donor. The CDR3 DNA is TGTGCCAGCATTGGGACAGGGAACTACGAGCAGTACTTC. Encoded protein: CASIGTGNYEQYF.